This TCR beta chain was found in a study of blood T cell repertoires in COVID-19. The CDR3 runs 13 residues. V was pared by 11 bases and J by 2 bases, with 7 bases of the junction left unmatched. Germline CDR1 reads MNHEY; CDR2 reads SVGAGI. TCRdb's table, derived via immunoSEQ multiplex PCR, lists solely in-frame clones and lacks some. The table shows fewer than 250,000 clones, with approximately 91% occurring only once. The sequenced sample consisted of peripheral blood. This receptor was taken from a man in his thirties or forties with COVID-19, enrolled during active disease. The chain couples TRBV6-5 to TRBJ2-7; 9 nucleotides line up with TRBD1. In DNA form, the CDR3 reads TGTGCCTGTAGGAGACAGGGGGCCTACGAGCAGTACTTC. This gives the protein CACRRQGAYEQYF.